The subject of this entry is one T cell receptor delta chain. Trimming at V came to 3 bases and at J to 0 bases, leaving 23 bases not matched to a gene. Germline V CDR1 and CDR2: GEAIGNYY, EKD. This CDR3 comprises 22 residues. TCRdb reanalysed the RT-PCR reads via CATT. The table includes about 2,000 delta-chain clones, about 6% detected once. The sample originates from a study of gamma-delta T cells after stem cell transplantation. Specimen: gamma-delta T cells. The chain recombines TRDV2 with TRDJ1; TRDD3 aligns across 11 bases. This TCR was recovered from a human donor. It is not recorded whose cells these are; they may come from a transplant donor. DNA for the CDR3: TGTGCCTGTGACTCCCTACTGGGGGATATGAGTGACTTCCTACCTAACACCGATAAACTCATCTTT. It is translated as CACDSLLGDMSDFLPNTDKLIF.